The T cell receptor beta chain described here comes from a study of CD4 T cells in relation to SARS-CoV-2 and coronaviruses. Overall study results and limits: No crossreactivity against non-spike viral proteins was tested here.

Before the COVID-19 pandemic, during about 2010-2018, CD4+ T cells were taken from unexposed donors. Regarding this clone: Its specificity is unknown.

Profiled with immunoSEQ multiplex PCR; TCRdb holds only in-frame clones, not every one. The repertoire includes tens of thousands of clones, about 94% of them detected once, and roughly 0.14% sits in the top ten. The TCR sequence derives from a human donor in good health. What was sequenced was naive CD4+ T cells from PBMCs. The subset here: naive CD4+ T cells isolated by negative enrichment.

The CDR3 DNA reads as TGTGCCAGCAGCCAAGATCTGGGGGCGGGAGGGGGAAATGAGCAGTTCTTC. Translated, it gives CASSQDLGAGGGNEQFF. This chain uses TRBV3-1 (or the pseudogene TRBV3-2) with TRBJ2-1; TRBD2 aligns across 9 bases. In germline, CDR1 is LGHDT, CDR2 YNNKEL (reference sequence). J was trimmed by 7 bases and V by 0 bases; bases with no gene match: 10. The CDR3 consists of 17 residues.